The present T cell receptor beta chain was sequenced within a study of blood T cell repertoires in COVID-19. Authors' analysis steps: Researchers report that nucleated cell counts were estimated from reference gene primer amplification. Assay: immunoSEQ multiplex PCR; the TCRdb copy retains only in-frame clones and omits some. Clone size and V and J calls were adopted from that table, with D and trimming inferred from the DNA. The sample lists about 250,000 clones; approximately 85% were seen once. V was trimmed by 3 bases and J by 8 bases, leaving 8 bases between them. The CDR3 extends over 12 amino acids. Per germline, CDR1 SGHRS and CDR2 YFSETQ.

The chain has TRBV5-1 and TRBJ2-2; D uncertain. The TCR comes from a woman aged 45 to 65 with acute COVID-19. Sequencing was carried out using PBMCs or T cells enriched from blood (not recorded which). The CDR3 bases are TGCGCCAGCAGCTCTGAGAGGGGGGAGCTGTTTTTT. It specifies CASSSERGELFF.